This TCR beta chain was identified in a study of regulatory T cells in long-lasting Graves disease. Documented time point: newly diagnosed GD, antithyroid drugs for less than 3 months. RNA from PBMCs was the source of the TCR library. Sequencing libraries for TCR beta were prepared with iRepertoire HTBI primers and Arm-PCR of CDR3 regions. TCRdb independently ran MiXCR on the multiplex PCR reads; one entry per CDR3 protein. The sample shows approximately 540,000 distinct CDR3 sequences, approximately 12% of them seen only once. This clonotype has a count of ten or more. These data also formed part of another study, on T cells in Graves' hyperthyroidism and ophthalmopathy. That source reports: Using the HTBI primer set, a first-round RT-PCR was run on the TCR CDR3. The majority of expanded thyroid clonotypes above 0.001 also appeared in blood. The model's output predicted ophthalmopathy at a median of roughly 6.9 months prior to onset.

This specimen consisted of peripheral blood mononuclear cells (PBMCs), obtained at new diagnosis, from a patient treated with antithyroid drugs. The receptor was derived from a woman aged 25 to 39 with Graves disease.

The CDR3 sequence is CATAPRRSEFNYGYTF. The CDR3 DNA reads TGTGCCACGGCCCCTAGGCGGAGCGAATTCAACTATGGCTACACCTTC. This chain links TRBV15 with TRBJ1-2; D is uncertain. V was cut by 9 bases and J by 2 bases, with 22 bases left in between. The CDR3 totals 16 residues. From germline, CDR1 is LNHNV and CDR2 YYDKDF (reference sequence). Drawing the rest from reference TRBV15 and TRBJ1-2, the complete variable domain is DAMVIQNPRYQVTQFGKPVTLSCSQTLNHNVMYWYQQKSSQAPKLLFHYYDKDFNNEADTPDNFQSRRPNTSFCFLDIRSPGLGDTAMYLCATAPRRSEFNYGYTFGSGTRLTVV.